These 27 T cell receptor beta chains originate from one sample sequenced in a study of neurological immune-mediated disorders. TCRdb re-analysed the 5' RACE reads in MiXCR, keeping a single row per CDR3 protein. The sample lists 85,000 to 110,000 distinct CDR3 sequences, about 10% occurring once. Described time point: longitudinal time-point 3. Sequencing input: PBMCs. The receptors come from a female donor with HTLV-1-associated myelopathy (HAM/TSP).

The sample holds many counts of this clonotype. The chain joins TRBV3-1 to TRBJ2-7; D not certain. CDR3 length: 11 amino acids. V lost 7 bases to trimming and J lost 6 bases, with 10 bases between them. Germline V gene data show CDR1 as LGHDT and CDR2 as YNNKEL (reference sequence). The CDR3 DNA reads TGTGCCAGCACCTCGCCTGGCGAGCAGTACTTC. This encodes CASTSPGEQYF.

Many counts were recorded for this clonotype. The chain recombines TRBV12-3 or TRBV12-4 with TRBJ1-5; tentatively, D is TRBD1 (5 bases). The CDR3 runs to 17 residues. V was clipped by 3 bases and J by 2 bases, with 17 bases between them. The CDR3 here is CASSLGVGVRGNQPQHF. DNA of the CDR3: TGTGCCAGCAGTTTGGGGGTCGGGGTCCGGGGCAATCAGCCCCAGCATTTT.

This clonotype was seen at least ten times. The CDR3 DNA follows: TGCGCCAGCAGCCAACCCCAAGAGACCCAGTACTTC. Its translation: CASSQPQETQYF. This chain links TRBV5-1 with TRBJ2-5; no firm D call. The CDR3 has 12 residues. The germline CDR1 and CDR2 sequences are SGHRS and YFSETQ. Deletions cut 4 bases from V and 1 base from J, with 5 bases between.

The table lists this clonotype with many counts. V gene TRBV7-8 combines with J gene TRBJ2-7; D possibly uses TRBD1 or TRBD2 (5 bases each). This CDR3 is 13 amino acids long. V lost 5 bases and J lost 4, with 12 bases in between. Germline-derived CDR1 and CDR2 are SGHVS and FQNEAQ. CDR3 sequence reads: CASSVGRPYEQYF. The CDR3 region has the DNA TGTGCCAGCAGCGTGGGACGGCCATACGAGCAGTACTTC. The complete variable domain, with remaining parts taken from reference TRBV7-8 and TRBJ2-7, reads GAGVSQSPRYKVAKRGQDVALRCDPISGHVSLFWYQQALGQGPEFLTYFQNEAQLDKSGLPSDRFFAERPEGSVSTLKIQRTQQEDSAVYLCASSVGRPYEQYFGPGTRLTVT.

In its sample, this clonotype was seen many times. The CDR3 loop is CASSQDWGRLGNEQFF. The DNA for the CDR3 is TGTGCCAGCAGCCAAGACTGGGGAAGGTTGGGCAATGAGCAGTTCTTC. This chain joins TRBV14 and TRBJ2-1; D gene uncertain. Germline V gene data show CDR1 as SGHDN and CDR2 as FVKESK. The CDR3 extends over 16 amino acids. V shed 0 bases and J shed 6 bases, with 15 bases lying between them.

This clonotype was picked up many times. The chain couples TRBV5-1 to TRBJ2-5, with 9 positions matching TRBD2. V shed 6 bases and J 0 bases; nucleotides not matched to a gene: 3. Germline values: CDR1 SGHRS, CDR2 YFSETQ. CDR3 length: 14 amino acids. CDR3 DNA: TGCGCCAGCATGAGCGGGGGGTACCAAGAGACCCAGTACTTC. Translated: CASMSGGYQETQYF.

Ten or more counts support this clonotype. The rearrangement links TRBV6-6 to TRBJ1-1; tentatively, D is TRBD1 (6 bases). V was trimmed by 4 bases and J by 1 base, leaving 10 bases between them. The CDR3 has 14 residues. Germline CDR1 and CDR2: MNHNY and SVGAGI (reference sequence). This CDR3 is CASSSMDRNTEAFF. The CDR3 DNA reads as TGTGCCAGCAGTTCAATGGACAGGAACACTGAAGCTTTCTTT.

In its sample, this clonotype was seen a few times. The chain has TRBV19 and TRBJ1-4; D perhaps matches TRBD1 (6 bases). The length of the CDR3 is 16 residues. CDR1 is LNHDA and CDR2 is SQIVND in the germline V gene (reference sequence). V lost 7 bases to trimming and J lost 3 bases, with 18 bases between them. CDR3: CASNWGHTSSNEKLFF. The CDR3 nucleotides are TGTGCCAGTAATTGGGGGCATACGAGCTCTAATGAAAAACTGTTTTTT.

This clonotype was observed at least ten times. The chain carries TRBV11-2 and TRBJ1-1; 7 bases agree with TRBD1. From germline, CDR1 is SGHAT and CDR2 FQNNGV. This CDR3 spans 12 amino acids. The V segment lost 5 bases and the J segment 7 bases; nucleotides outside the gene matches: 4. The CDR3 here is CASSPRDSEAFF. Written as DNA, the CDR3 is TGTGCCAGCAGCCCCCGGGACAGTGAAGCTTTCTTT.

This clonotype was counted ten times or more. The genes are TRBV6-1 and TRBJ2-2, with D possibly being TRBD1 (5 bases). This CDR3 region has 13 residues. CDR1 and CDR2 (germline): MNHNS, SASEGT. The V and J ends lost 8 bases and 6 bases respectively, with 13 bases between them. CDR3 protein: CASHGAGPGELFF. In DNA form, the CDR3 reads TGTGCCAGCCATGGGGCAGGGCCCGGGGAGCTGTTTTTT.

CDR3 amino acids: CASSLGQSSGAQYF. CDR3 nucleotides: TGTGCCAGCAGCTTAGGACAGTCTTCAGGGGCGCAGTATTTT. The J gene is TRBJ2-3, the V gene TRBV7-3; the D gene is possibly TRBD1 (6 bases). The CDR3 has 14 amino acids. V shed 2 bases and J shed 10 bases, with 16 bases lying between them. Germline V CDR1 and CDR2: SGHTA, FQGTGA.

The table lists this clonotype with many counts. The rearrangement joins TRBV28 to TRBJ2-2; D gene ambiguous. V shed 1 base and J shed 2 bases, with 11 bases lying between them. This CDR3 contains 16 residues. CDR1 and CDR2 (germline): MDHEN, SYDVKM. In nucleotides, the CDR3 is TGTGCCAGCAGTTTATTTGGGCAGTATAACACCGGGGAGCTGTTTTTT. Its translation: CASSLFGQYNTGELFF.

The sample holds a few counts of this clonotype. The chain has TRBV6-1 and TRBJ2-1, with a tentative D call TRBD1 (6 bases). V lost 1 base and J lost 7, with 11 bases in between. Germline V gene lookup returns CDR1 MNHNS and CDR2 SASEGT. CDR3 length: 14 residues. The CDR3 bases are TGTGCCAGCAGTGAAGGGACAGCCCGGAATGAGCAGTTCTTC. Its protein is CASSEGTARNEQFF.

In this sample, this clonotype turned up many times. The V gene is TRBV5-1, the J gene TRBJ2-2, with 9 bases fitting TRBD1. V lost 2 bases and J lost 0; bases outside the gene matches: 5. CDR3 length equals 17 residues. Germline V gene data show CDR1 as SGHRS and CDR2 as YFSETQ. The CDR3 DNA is TGCGCCAGCAGCTTAACAGGGGGCGCATCGAACACCGGGGAGCTGTTTTTT. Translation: CASSLTGGASNTGELFF.

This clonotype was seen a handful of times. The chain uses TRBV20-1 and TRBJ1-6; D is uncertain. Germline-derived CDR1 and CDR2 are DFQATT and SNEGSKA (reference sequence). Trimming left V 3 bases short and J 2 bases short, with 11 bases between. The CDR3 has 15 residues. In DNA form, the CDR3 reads TGCAGTGCTAGCCGCGGTGGCGCCTATAATTCACCCCTCCACTTT. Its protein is CSASRGGAYNSPLHF.

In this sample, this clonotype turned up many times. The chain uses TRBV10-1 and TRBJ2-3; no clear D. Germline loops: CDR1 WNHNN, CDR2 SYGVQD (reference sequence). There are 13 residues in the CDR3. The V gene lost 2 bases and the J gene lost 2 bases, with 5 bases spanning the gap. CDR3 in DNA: TGCGCCAGCAGTGAGATGCCCACAGATACGCAGTATTTT. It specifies CASSEMPTDTQYF.

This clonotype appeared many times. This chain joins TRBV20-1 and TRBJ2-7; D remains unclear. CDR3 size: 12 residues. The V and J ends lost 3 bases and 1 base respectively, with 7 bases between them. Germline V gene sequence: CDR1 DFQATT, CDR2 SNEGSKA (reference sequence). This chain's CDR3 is CSARVSSYEQYF. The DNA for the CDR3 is TGCAGTGCTAGGGTGAGTTCCTACGAGCAGTACTTC.

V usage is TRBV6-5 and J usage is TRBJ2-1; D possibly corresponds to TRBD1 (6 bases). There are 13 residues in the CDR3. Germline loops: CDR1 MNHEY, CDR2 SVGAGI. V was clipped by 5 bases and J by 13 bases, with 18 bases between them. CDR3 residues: CASSPYRDRDQFF. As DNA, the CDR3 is TGTGCCAGCAGTCCTTACAGGGATCGGGACCAGTTCTTC.

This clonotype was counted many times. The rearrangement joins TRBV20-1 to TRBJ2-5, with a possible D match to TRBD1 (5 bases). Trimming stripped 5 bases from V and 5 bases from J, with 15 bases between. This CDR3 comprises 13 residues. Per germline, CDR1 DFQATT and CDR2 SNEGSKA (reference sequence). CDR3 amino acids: CSAPGQGSETQYF. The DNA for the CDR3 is TGCAGTGCTCCCGGTCAGGGTAGCGAGACCCAGTACTTC.

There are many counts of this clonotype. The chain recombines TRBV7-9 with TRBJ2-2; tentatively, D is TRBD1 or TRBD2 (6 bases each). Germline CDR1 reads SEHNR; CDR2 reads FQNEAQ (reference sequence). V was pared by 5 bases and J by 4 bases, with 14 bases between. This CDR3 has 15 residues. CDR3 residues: CASSPNRGPTGELFF. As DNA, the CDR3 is TGTGCCAGCAGCCCGAACCGGGGGCCCACCGGGGAGCTGTTTTTT. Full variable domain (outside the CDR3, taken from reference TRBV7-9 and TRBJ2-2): DTGVSQNPRHKITKRGQNVTFRCDPISEHNRLYWYRQTLGQGPEFLTYFQNEAQLEKSRLLSDRFSAERPKGSFSTLEIQRTEQGDSAMYLCASSPNRGPTGELFFGEGSRLTVL.

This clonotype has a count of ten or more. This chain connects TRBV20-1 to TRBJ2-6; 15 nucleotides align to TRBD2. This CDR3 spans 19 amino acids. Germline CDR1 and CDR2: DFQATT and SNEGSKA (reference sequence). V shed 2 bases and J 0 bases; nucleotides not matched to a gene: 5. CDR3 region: CSARWGTSGGISGANVLTF. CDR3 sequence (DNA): TGCAGTGCTAGATGGGGGACTAGCGGGGGGATCTCTGGGGCCAACGTCCTGACTTTC.

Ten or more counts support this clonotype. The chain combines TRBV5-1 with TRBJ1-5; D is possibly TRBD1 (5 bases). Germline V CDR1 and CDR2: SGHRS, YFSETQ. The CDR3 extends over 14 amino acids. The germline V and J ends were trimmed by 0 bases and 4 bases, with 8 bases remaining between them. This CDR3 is CASSLGDANQPQHF. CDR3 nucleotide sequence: TGCGCCAGCAGCTTGGGGGACGCGAATCAGCCCCAGCATTTT.

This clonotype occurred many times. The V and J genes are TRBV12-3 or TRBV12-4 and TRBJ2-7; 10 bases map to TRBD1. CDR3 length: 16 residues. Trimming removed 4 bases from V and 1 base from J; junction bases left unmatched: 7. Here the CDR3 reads CASSSFPGQGSYEQYF. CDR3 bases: TGTGCCAGCAGTTCCTTCCCGGGACAGGGGTCCTACGAGCAGTACTTC.

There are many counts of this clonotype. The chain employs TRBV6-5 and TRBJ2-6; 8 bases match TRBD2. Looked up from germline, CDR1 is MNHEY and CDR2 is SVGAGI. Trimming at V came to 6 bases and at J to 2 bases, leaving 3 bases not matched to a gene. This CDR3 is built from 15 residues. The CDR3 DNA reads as TGTGCCAGCAGATTACTAGCGGCTGGGGCCAACGTCCTGACTTTC. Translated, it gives CASRLLAAGANVLTF.

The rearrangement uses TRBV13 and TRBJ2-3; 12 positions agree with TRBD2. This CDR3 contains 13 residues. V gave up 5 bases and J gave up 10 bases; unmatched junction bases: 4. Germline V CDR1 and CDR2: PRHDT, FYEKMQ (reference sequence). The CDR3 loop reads CASSPRTSGAQYF. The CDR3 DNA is TGTGCCAGCAGCCCAAGGACTAGCGGGGCGCAGTATTTT.

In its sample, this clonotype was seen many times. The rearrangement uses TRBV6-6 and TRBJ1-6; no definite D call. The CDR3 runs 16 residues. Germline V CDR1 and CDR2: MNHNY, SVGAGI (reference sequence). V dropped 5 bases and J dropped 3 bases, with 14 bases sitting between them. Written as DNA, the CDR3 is TGTGCCAGCAGTCCCCCTAAGGGAGTCTATAATTCACCCCTCCACTTT. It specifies CASSPPKGVYNSPLHF.

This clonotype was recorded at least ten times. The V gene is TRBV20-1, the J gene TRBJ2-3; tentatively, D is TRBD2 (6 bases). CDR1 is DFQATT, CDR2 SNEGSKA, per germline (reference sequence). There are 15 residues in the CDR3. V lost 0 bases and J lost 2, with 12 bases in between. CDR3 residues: CSARDWGGFTDTQYF. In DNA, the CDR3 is TGCAGTGCTAGAGATTGGGGAGGATTCACAGATACGCAGTATTTT.